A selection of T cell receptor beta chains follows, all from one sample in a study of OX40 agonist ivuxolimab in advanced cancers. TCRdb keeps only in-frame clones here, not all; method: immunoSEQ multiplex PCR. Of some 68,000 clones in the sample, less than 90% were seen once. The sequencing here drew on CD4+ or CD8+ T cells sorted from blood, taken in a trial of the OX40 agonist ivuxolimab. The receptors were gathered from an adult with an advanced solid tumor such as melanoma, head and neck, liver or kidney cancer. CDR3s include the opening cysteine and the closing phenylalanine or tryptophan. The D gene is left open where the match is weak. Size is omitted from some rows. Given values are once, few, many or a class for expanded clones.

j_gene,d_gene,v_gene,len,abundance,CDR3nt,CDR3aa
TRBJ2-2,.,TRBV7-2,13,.,TGTGCCAGCAGCTCGGTCTTGTCGGGGGAGCTGTTTTTT,CASSSVLSGELFF
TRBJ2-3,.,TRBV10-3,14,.,TGTGCCATCAGTGATACACGTACGGCAGATACGCAGTATTTT,CAISDTRTADTQYF
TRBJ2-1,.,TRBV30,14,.,TGTGCCTGGAGTGTATTCGGCATTTACAATGAGCAGTTCTTC,CAWSVFGIYNEQFF
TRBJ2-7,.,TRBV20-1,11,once,TGCAGCCAGGGAGGGGGGTACGAGCAGTACTTC,CSQGGGYEQYF
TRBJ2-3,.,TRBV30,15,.,TGTGCCTGGCAAGTCGGTGGGCTCCCCTCTGATACGCAGTATTTT,CAWQVGGLPSDTQYF
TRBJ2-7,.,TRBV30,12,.,TGTGCCATGGCGCCCCCCTCCTACGAGCAGTACTTC,CAMAPPSYEQYF
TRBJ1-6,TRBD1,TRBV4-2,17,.,TGTGCCAGCAGCCAATCGGGACAGGGGTCGGGTAATTCACCCCTCCACTTT,CASSQSGQGSGNSPLHF
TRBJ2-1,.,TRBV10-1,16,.,TGCGCCAGCAGTGACAACCGGGAGAAGTCCTACAATGAGCAGTTCTTC,CASSDNREKSYNEQFF
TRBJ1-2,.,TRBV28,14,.,TGTGCCAGCAATATTCCAGGGGCGAACTATGGCTACACCTTC,CASNIPGANYGYTF
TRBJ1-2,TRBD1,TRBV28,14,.,TGTGCCAGCAGTTGGACAGGACCTAACTATGGCTACACCTTC,CASSWTGPNYGYTF
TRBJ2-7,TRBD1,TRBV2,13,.,TGTGCCAGCACAGGGGGACAAACTTACGAGCAGTACTTC,CASTGGQTYEQYF
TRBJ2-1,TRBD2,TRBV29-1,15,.,TGCAGCGTTGTATCCCGGGTAACTAGCGAAGGTGAGCAGTTCTTC,CSVVSRVTSEGEQFF
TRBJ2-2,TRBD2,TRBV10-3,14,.,TGTGCCATCCCCCTAGCGGGAGTTCCCGGGGAGCTGTTTTTT,CAIPLAGVPGELFF
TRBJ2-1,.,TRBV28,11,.,TGTGCCAGCGGCCGGACCAATGAGCAGTTCTTC,CASGRTNEQFF
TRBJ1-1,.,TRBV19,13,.,TGTGCCAGTAGTAGATATATCGGCACTGAAGCTTTCTTT,CASSRYIGTEAFF
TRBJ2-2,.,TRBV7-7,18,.,TGTGCCAGCAGCCCTCACCTTCCGGGACTCCTAAACACCGGGGAGCTGTTTTTT,CASSPHLPGLLNTGELFF
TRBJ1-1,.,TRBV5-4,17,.,TGTGCCAGCAGCTTGGACCCAGGGAGGGAGTGGAGTACTGAAGCTTTCTTT,CASSLDPGREWSTEAFF
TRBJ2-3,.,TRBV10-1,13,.,TGCGCCAGCAGTGGGCAGGGCACAGATACGCAGTATTTT,CASSGQGTDTQYF
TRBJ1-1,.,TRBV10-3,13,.,TGTGCCATCAAGATTAGGGGTGGCACTGAAGCTTTCTTT,CAIKIRGGTEAFF
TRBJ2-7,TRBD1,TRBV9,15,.,TGTGCCAGCAGCGTAGAGGGACAGGGGTTTAACGAGCAGTACTTC,CASSVEGQGFNEQYF
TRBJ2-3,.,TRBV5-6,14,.,TGTGCCAGCAGCCGGGGACTGAGCACAGATACGCAGTATTTT,CASSRGLSTDTQYF
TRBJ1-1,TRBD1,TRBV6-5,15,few,TGTGCCAGCAGTTACGCCAGAACAGGGGGCACTGAAGCTTTCTTT,CASSYARTGGTEAFF
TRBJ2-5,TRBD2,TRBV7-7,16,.,TGTGCTAGCAGCCCAGGGACTAGCGGGGTCCAAGAGACCCAGTACTTC,CASSPGTSGVQETQYF
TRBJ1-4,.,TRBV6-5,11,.,TGTGCCAGCAGTTACAAGGGGGACCTCTTCTTT,CASSYKGDLFF
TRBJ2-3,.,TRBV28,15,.,TGTGCCAGCAGCCCACCCGCTAGGGCAGCAGATACGCAGTATTTT,CASSPPARAADTQYF
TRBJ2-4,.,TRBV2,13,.,TGTGCCAGCATCCGGGACTCGGGGGCCATTCAGTACTTC,CASIRDSGAIQYF
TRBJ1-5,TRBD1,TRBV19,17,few,TGTGCCAGCTCCGGGACAGGGGCTACGTTTAGCAATCAGCCCCAGCATTTT,CASSGTGATFSNQPQHF